One sample yielded the 3 T cell receptor beta chains listed below, sequenced in a study of CD8 T cells in ankylosing spondylitis. Their antigens remain unidentified. The study's findings and limits: Characteristic, it appeared, of ankylosing spondylitis blood was a TCR beta motif of seven or eight highly homologous variants.

One entry per CDR3 protein results from TCRdb running MiXCR on the 5' RACE reads. The data hold around 890,000 distinct CDR3 sequences, with about an eighth observed a single time. Sample: blood, either unsorted or a sorted T cell fraction (not recorded which). These receptor sequences come from a male donor with ankylosing spondylitis.

V and J are TRBV2 and TRBJ2-5; a possible D gene is TRBD1 (5 bases). Between the trimmed V and J ends, which lost 6 bases and 5 bases, there was a span of 10 bases. This CDR3 is 12 amino acids long. CDR1 is SNHLY, CDR2 FYNNEI, per germline. The CDR3, as DNA: TGTGCCAGCAGGGATAGGGGTGAGACCCAGTACTTC. This sequence encodes CASRDRGETQYF.

The rearrangement uses TRBV4-2 and TRBJ1-2; a possible D gene is TRBD1 (5 bases). This CDR3 spans 15 amino acids. Trimming removed 2 bases at V and 8 bases at J, with 18 bases between. Germline V lookup: CDR1 LGHNA, CDR2 YNFKEQ. CDR3 residues: CASSQRTQLSIGYTF. The CDR3 DNA follows: TGTGCCAGCAGCCAAAGGACACAACTAAGTATCGGCTACACCTTC.

The V and J genes are TRBV9 and TRBJ2-2, with 8 bases that match TRBD1. The CDR3 extends over 16 amino acids. CDR1 is SGDLS, CDR2 YYNGEE, per germline. The V segment lost 4 bases and the J segment 2 bases; nucleotides outside the gene matches: 7. In DNA, the CDR3 is TGTGCCAGCAGCCTAAGGACAGGGAGAAACACCGGGGAGCTGTTTTTT. Protein product: CASSLRTGRNTGELFF.